This TCR beta chain was identified in a study of T cells in Graves' hyperthyroidism and ophthalmopathy (dated by TCRdb to the late 2010s). Context from the whole study: Peripheral blood samples were taken at initial diagnosis, before any treatment was given. A discovery cohort of roughly 100 patients, roughly 45 with Graves' ophthalmopathy and 57 with stable Graves' hyperthyroidism, was used to find distinguishing TCR V-J signatures. Prospective prediction of ophthalmopathy was tested in an independent validation cohort of approximately 19 hyperthyroidism patients and around 16 patients who later progressed to ophthalmopathy. The 90 to 100 discovery patients were randomly split 7:3 into training and test sets. In addition, the study compared T-cell repertoires in thyroid tissue and in blood from several Graves' hyperthyroidism patients. Once sampling was done, hyperthyroidism patients were given methimazole at a starting dose of 30 mg daily, whereas ophthalmopathy patients were given high-dose intravenous methylprednisolone. The paper describes TCR Vbeta CDR3 sequencing of roughly 130 peripheral blood samples, made up of approximately 40 ophthalmopathy patients, approximately 76 hyperthyroidism patients and 17 progressor patients.

The TCR beta CDR3 regions were amplified from RNA transcripts. The TCR CDR3 was subjected to a first round of RT-PCR using the HTBI primer set and the Qiagen OneStep RT-PCR kit. The libraries were constructed in a second round of multiplex PCR and then size-selected and purified. The libraries were sequenced on an Illumina HiSeq2000 using paired-end 100 bp reads. In the original analysis: Raw data were processed with SOAPnuke, discarding reads with adapters, uncalled bases, mean Phred below 15, or no exact constant-primer or identifier match. High-quality paired reads were merged using COPE v1.2.5, and each unique nucleotide sequence was defined as a clonotype. MiTCR v1.1 was used to align the clonotypes against IMGT TRBV, TRBD and TRBJ reference segments. The analysis was restricted to V-J combinations with a frequency above 0.0001, which together covered about 99% of the repertoires. The TCS score was defined as F50 (clonal expansion) divided by E x V (chaos), with BLOSUM62-based TCRdist calculated between CDR3 peptides within each V-J. Welch's t-statistics and random forest reduced just over 500 V-J features to 13, which were used in a naive Bayes classifier (R e1071). TCRdb trimmed public reads at Q25 via fastp, called clones via MiXCR and kept in-frame beta chains. Identical CDR3 protein sequences are pooled into one entry, listed with their most common genes and DNA. TCRdb's processing, not the study's, gives the V and J calls here. The sample data list a few hundred thousand distinct CDR3 sequences, and roughly 15% of these were observed just once. Around 20% of the sample rests with the top ten.

Overall study results and their limits: In cross-validation, a model built on a 13 V-J signature told ophthalmopathy apart from stable hyperthyroidism with 85% to 90% sensitivity and about 81% specificity, and in testing the same model reached 80%/75%. During validation, the model predicted progression to ophthalmopathy a median of about 6.3 months ahead of onset, with approximately 70% sensitivity and around 73% specificity. Most expanded thyroid clonotypes (frequency above 0.001) were also found in blood, which suggests that blood repertoires may mirror thyroid immune responses. No statistical method was used to set the sample size in advance, and investigators knew the group allocation.

Trimming at the junction amounts to 4 bases on V and 2 bases on J, and the germline ends lie 11 bases apart. The CDR3, from cysteine to phenylalanine, totals 14 residues. Only the CDR3 DNA stays, 42 bases, in frame from base 1. The germline V gene specifies SNHLY as CDR1 and FYNNEI as CDR2. In the ophthalmopathy patients, disease was moderately to severely active, with a Clinical Activity Score of 3 or more, a NOSPECS grade of 4 or more, and a duration of less than 3 months. Exclusion was applied to patients with uncontrolled infections, other autoimmune diseases, pregnancy or lactation. Clinical symptoms, serum thyroxine and TRAb, thyroid ultrasound, and orbital computed tomography formed the basis for the diagnoses. PBMCs were separated from roughly 9.6 ml of fresh peripheral blood using Ficoll-Paque density gradient centrifugation. Total RNA was extracted using Trizol reagent, and RNA quality was assessed on an Agilent 2100 Bioanalyzer.

At least ten counts were recorded for this clonotype. Its antigen is not yet known. No base quality information exists; no much larger clone differs at one position. This TCR was recovered from a woman in her thirties with Graves' ophthalmopathy. Sequencing was carried out using blood. Rearrangement joined TRBV2 to TRBJ2-5; the D element could tentatively be TRBD1 or TRBD2, as 5 bases agree for each. The CDR3 protein sequence reads: CASSVGTKQETQYF. Read as DNA, the sequence is TGTGCCAGCAGTGTAGGGACCAAACAAGAGACCCAGTACTTC.